The 27 T cell receptor beta chains below were found in one sample sequenced in a study of T cells in Graves' hyperthyroidism and ophthalmopathy. Regions amplified from RNA transcripts were the TCR beta CDR3 regions. TCR CDR3 underwent first-round RT-PCR with the HTBI primer set. MiXCR, run by TCRdb on the multiplex PCR reads, gives a single entry per CDR3 protein. The sample includes hundreds of thousands of distinct CDR3 sequences, 15% to 20% of them seen just once. The sample consisted of blood. These receptors were collected from a middle-aged man with Graves' ophthalmopathy.

Regarding this clonotype: Being one base from a much bigger clone, this may be a read error. It is likely a read error, because the conserved phenylalanine at the end of the CDR3 is missing. The V and J genes are TRBV28 and TRBJ1-2; D remains unclear. V was shortened by 7 bases and J by 7 bases, with 10 bases between the two germline ends. Germline values: CDR1 MDHEN, CDR2 SYDVKM. This CDR3 comprises 11 residues. The CDR3 reads CASNTDRGYTL. DNA of the CDR3: TGTGCCAGCAATACAGACCGTGGCTACACCCTC.

The sample holds a few counts of this clonotype. The chain couples TRBV20-1 to TRBJ2-3; TRBD1 matches at 7 bases. The germline V gene encodes CDR1 DFQATT and CDR2 SNEGSKA (reference sequence). The junction had 17 bases not matched to a gene; V was cut back by 4 bases and J by 4 bases. This CDR3 region has 17 residues. The CDR3 loop reads CSATALTGSLVADTQYF. Written as DNA, the CDR3 is TGCAGTGCTACCGCCTTGACAGGGTCATTGGTTGCAGATACGCAGTATTTT.

This chain connects TRBV12-5 to TRBJ2-7; perhaps TRBD1 as D (6 bases). Germline CDR1 is LGHNT and CDR2 is FRNRAP. The CDR3 covers 13 residues. Trimming stripped 5 bases from V and 3 bases from J, with 11 bases between. CDR3 protein: CASGPDRIYEQYF. The CDR3 region has the DNA TGTGCTAGTGGTCCGGACAGAATCTACGAGCAGTACTTC. The complete variable domain, with remaining parts taken from reference TRBV12-5 and TRBJ2-7, reads DARVTQTPRHKVTEMGQEVTMRCQPILGHNTVFWYRQTMMQGLELLAYFRNRAPLDDSGMPKDRFSAEMPDATLATLKIQPSEPRDSAVYFCASGPDRIYEQYFGPGTRLTVT.

The CDR3 DNA reads TGTGCCAGCAGTTTATGGTGGCCTCGTGGGGGGGTCGGGGCCAACGTCCTGACTTTC. This translates into CASSLWWPRGGVGANVLTF. The rearrangement uses TRBV27 and TRBJ2-6, with 7 bases fitting TRBD2. CDR1 MNHEY and CDR2 SMNVEV come from the germline V gene (reference sequence). The CDR3 sequence is 19 residues long. The ends lost 1 base at V and 4 bases at J; junction bases unmatched: 13. Based on the CDR3 plus reference TRBV27 and TRBJ2-6, the full variable domain is EAQVTQNPRYLITVTGKKLTVTCSQNMNHEYMSWYRQDPGLGLRQIYYSMNVEVTDKGDVPEGYKVSRKEKRNFPLILESPSPNQTSLYFCASSLWWPRGGVGANVLTFGAGSRLTVL.

This sequence joins TRBV30 and TRBJ1-6; D is ambiguous. Germline lookup yields CDR1 GTSNPN and CDR2 SVGIG (reference sequence). The CDR3 totals 14 residues. Trimming removed 3 bases from V and 7 bases from J, with 13 bases in between. The CDR3 DNA sequence: TGTGCCTGGAGAGGAAGGAAGGAGAATTCACCCCTCCACTTT. Translation gives CAWRGRKENSPLHF.

The chain employs TRBV19 and TRBJ2-1; D gene unclear. Germline CDR1 LNHDA, CDR2 SQIVND (reference sequence). Trimming stripped 6 bases from V and 5 bases from J, with 23 bases between. The CDR3 length is 17 residues. In nucleotides, the CDR3 is TGTGCCAGTAGGATGGACGATATTACTACCCTTAACAATGAGCAGTTCTTC. Amino acids: CASRMDDITTLNNEQFF.

This clonotype was observed a handful of times. The V call is TRBV10-3, the J call TRBJ2-1, with 11 bases matching TRBD2. The CDR3 loop spans 15 amino acids. Germline CDR1 ENHRY, CDR2 SYGVKD. J was trimmed by 10 bases and V by 7 bases; bases with no gene match: 12. CDR3 loop: CAITPETSGSNEQFF. In DNA, the CDR3 is TGTGCCATCACCCCGGAAACTAGCGGGAGCAACGAGCAGTTCTTC.

A few counts support this clonotype. The genes are TRBV19 and TRBJ1-3, with D perhaps matching TRBD1 (5 bases). CDR3 length: 15 residues. V was pared by 4 bases and J by 3 bases, with 13 bases between. Germline CDR1 is LNHDA and CDR2 is SQIVND (reference sequence). CDR3 loop: CASSKPGRLGNTIYF. In nucleotides, the CDR3 is TGTGCCAGTAGTAAGCCGGGACGGCTTGGAAACACCATATATTTT.

This clonotype has at least ten counts. This chain links TRBV2 with TRBJ2-1, with a tentative D call TRBD2 (5 bases). V was shortened by 3 bases and J by 8 bases, with 17 bases between the two germline ends. This CDR3 comprises 15 residues. Germline loops: CDR1 SNHLY, CDR2 FYNNEI. The CDR3: CASSDGRTETHEQFF. As DNA, the CDR3 is TGTGCCAGCAGTGACGGGCGGACTGAGACCCATGAGCAGTTCTTC.

This clonotype turned up a few times. The chain carries TRBV20-1 and TRBJ2-3; possibly TRBD2 for D (6 bases). Germline V gives CDR1 DFQATT, CDR2 SNEGSKA (reference sequence). This CDR3 has 13 residues. V shed 3 bases and J shed 2 bases, with 9 bases lying between them. The CDR3 DNA sequence: TGCAGTGCTAGCGGGAGCTTCACAGATACGCAGTATTTT. The encoded protein is CSASGSFTDTQYF.

This clonotype has ten or more counts. The chain employs TRBV20-1 and TRBJ2-1; D remains ambiguous. This CDR3 is built from 13 residues. The germline V gene has CDR1 DFQATT and CDR2 SNEGSKA (reference sequence). The V end lost 5 bases, the J end lost 7 bases, and 15 bases lay between the germline ends. The chain's CDR3 is CSAAYGWSNEQFF. DNA of the CDR3: TGCAGTGCTGCGTATGGGTGGTCGAATGAGCAGTTCTTC.

The chain's CDR3 is CASSPGGEWTEAFF. The CDR3, as DNA: TGTGCCAGTTCCCCGGGGGGTGAATGGACTGAAGCTTTCTTT. V usage is TRBV19 and J usage is TRBJ1-1; D might be TRBD1 (5 bases). The V gene's germline CDR1 is LNHDA and CDR2 SQIVND (reference sequence). This CDR3 is 14 amino acids long. Deletions cut 8 bases from V and 5 bases from J, with 18 bases between.

Comment on this clonotype: One end of the junction fails to match germline, which may point to a read error. The J gene is TRBJ1-2, the V gene TRBV6-1; D remains unclear. This CDR3 contains 11 residues. The germline V gene encodes CDR1 MNHNS and CDR2 SASEGT. The CDR3 DNA reads as TGTGCCAGCAGTGAAAAAGTCGTGCCAGCCTTC. Protein: CASSEKVVPAF.

This clonotype has only a few counts. The chain couples TRBV20-1 to TRBJ2-7; 8 positions agree with TRBD2. CDR3 length: 13 residues. Trimming cost V 3 bases and J 2 bases; bases outside gene matches: 3. Germline V lookup: CDR1 DFQATT, CDR2 SNEGSKA (reference sequence). DNA of the CDR3: TGCAGTGCTAGGGGACTAGAAGCCTACGAGCAGTACTTC. Encoded protein: CSARGLEAYEQYF.

This clonotype was seen a single time. The chain carries TRBV24-1 and TRBJ2-2; a weak D match, TRBD1 (6 bases). Germline V lookup: CDR1 KGHDR, CDR2 SFDVKD. This CDR3 region has 17 residues. Trimming took 1 base from V and 2 from J, leaving 13 bases between them. The CDR3 DNA sequence: TGTGCCACCAGTGATTTTCCTCTAGGGGGTAACACCGGGGAGCTGTTTTTT. Its translation is CATSDFPLGGNTGELFF.

The CDR3 DNA follows: TGTGCCAGCAGCCAAGAGCTAATCTATGGCTACACCTTC. This encodes CASSQELIYGYTF. The chain couples TRBV3-1 to TRBJ1-2; D is unclear. V was pared by 0 bases and J by 4 bases, with 6 bases between. CDR1 LGHDT and CDR2 YNNKEL come from the germline V gene (reference sequence). This CDR3 region has 13 residues.

The V call is TRBV6-2 or TRBV6-3, the J call TRBJ2-3, with unresolved D. The V end lost 0 bases, the J end lost 4 bases, and 11 bases lay between the germline ends. The CDR3 covers 15 residues. Germline lookup yields CDR1 MNHEY and CDR2 SVGEGT. The CDR3 coding sequence is TGTGCCAGCAGTTACTCGAGGCTAGAATCAGATACGCAGTATTTT. This codes for CASSYSRLESDTQYF.

With regard to this clonotype: This sequence may be a read error, since a much larger clone differs from it by one base. The chain couples TRBV27 to TRBJ2-5; D perhaps matches TRBD2 (6 bases). Germline V gene lookup returns CDR1 MNHEY and CDR2 SMNVEV (reference sequence). This CDR3 is 13 amino acids long. V lost 5 bases, J lost 0 bases, and 7 bases lay in between. The CDR3 loop is CASSAGHQETQYF. DNA for the CDR3: TGTGCCAGCAGTGCGGGACACCAAGAGACCCAGTACTTC.

There are many counts of this clonotype. The V call is TRBV11-2, the J call TRBJ2-7, with 8 bases identical to TRBD2. The CDR3 covers 13 residues. The J segment lost 2 bases and the V segment lost 5 bases, leaving 2 bases of the junction unmatched. Germline values: CDR1 SGHAT, CDR2 FQNNGV. CDR3 bases: TGTGCCAGCAGCATGGGACTAGCCTACGAGCAGTACTTC. It codes for CASSMGLAYEQYF.

This clonotype was counted a few times. This chain links TRBV20-1 with TRBJ2-7; 9 bases match TRBD2. CDR1 DFQATT and CDR2 SNEGSKA come from the germline V gene (reference sequence). There are 15 residues in the CDR3. Losses at the gene ends were 0 bases for V and 2 bases for J; bases not matched to a gene: 5. Here the CDR3 reads CSARDRTSVPYEQYF. The CDR3 region has the DNA TGCAGTGCTAGAGATCGGACTAGCGTTCCCTACGAGCAGTACTTC.

The V gene is TRBV2, the J gene TRBJ1-1; D is unresolved. Germline V gene data show CDR1 as SNHLY and CDR2 as FYNNEI. V shed 7 bases and J shed 2 bases, with 11 bases lying between them. This CDR3 is 13 amino acids long. DNA for the CDR3: TGTGCCAGCAAGGTCCAATTTAACACTGAAGCTTTCTTT. Amino acid sequence: CASKVQFNTEAFF.

This clonotype showed up just a few times. The V call is TRBV11-2, the J call TRBJ2-4; D call uncertain. CDR1 and CDR2 from the germline V gene are SGHAT and FQNNGV. Trimming removed 2 bases from V and 9 bases from J, with 20 bases in between. This CDR3 is 16 amino acids long. CDR3 amino acids: CASSLFGLGRRGIQYF. Written as DNA, the CDR3 is TGTGCCAGCAGCTTATTTGGGTTAGGCCGAAGAGGCATTCAGTACTTC. Combining the CDR3 with reference TRBV11-2 and TRBJ2-4 gives the whole variable domain EAGVAQSPRYKIIEKRQSVAFWCNPISGHATLYWYQQILGQGPKLLIQFQNNGVVDDSQLPKDRFSAERLKGVDSTLKIQPAKLEDSAVYLCASSLFGLGRRGIQYFGAGTRLSVL.

This clonotype has more than one count but fewer than ten. The CDR3 bases are TGTGCCAGCAGACCCCTCGGGTTGCAAGAGACCCAGTACTTC. Translating it yields CASRPLGLQETQYF. The chain employs TRBV6-1 and TRBJ2-5; D unclear. Trimming took 6 bases from V and 2 from J, leaving 13 bases between them. The CDR3 is 14 residues long. CDR1 and CDR2 (germline): MNHNS, SASEGT.

In this sample, this clonotype turned up a few times. This sequence joins TRBV5-1 and TRBJ2-2; perhaps TRBD1 as D (5 bases). The CDR3 contains 11 residues. The V and J ends lost 7 bases and 5 bases respectively, with 6 bases between them. CDR1 and CDR2 (germline): SGHRS, YFSETQ. This CDR3 is CASGATGELFF. In nucleotides, the CDR3 is TGCGCCAGCGGGGCGACCGGGGAGCTGTTTTTT. Filled out from reference TRBV5-1 and TRBJ2-2, the complete variable domain reads KAGVTQTPRYLIKTRGQQVTLSCSPISGHRSVSWYQQTPGQGLQFLFEYFSETQRNKGNFPGRFSGRQFSNSRSEMNVSTLELGDSALYLCASGATGELFFGEGSRLTVL.

The V and J genes are TRBV12-3 or TRBV12-4 and TRBJ2-1, with 7 bases that match TRBD2. The CDR3 totals 15 residues. Trimming removed 11 bases from V and 8 bases from J; junction bases left unmatched: 18. The CDR3 sequence: CAGGLDERGLDEQFF. The CDR3, as DNA: TGTGCCGGCGGTTTAGACGAGCGGGGTCTTGATGAGCAGTTCTTC.

The sample holds many counts of this clonotype. The chain recombines TRBV6-1 with TRBJ1-2; no clear D. The CDR3 has 13 amino acids. Trimming took 3 bases from V and 3 from J, leaving 8 bases between them. Per the germline V gene, CDR1 is MNHNS and CDR2 is SASEGT. The CDR3 region has the DNA TGTGCCAGCAGTGATGGCACCCACTATGGCTACACCTTC. It encodes CASSDGTHYGYTF.

This chain links TRBV6-2 or TRBV6-3 with TRBJ1-4; 9 bases align to TRBD1. Per the germline V gene, CDR1 is MNHEY and CDR2 is SVGEGT. J was trimmed by 2 bases and V by 3 bases; bases with no gene match: 7. The CDR3 loop spans 17 amino acids. The DNA of the CDR3 is TGTGCCAGCAGTTATCGGACAGGGGTGAGGACTAATGAAAAACTGTTTTTT. This codes for CASSYRTGVRTNEKLFF.